Listed below are T cell receptor beta chains from one sample, sequenced in a study of blood T cell repertoires in COVID-19. Libraries were prepared by immunoSEQ multiplex PCR; TCRdb keeps only in-frame clonotypes and omits some of them. Here the sample spans about 73,000 clones, roughly nine tenths being singletons. The sequencing input was peripheral blood. The receptors originated from a man aged 80 or over with acute or convalescent COVID-19. The CDR3 runs from the conserved cysteine through the conserved F or W. Fields, in order: CDR3 length, J gene, V gene, clone size, CDR3 protein. A row's size may be missing; if present it is once, few, many or a size class.

18 TRBJ2-6 TRBV7-3 NA CASSLSREGQAGANVLTF
17 TRBJ2-1 TRBV19 NA CASSTSGRAESYNEQFF
14 TRBJ2-1 TRBV7-9 NA CASSLVAGPNEQFF
14 TRBJ2-1 TRBV6-5 NA CASLGQGPYNEQFF
14 TRBJ2-2 TRBV2 NA CASRGDRNTGELFF
17 TRBJ1-1 TRBV7-9 NA CASSPPTLTGVNTEAFF
14 TRBJ1-1 TRBV19 NA CASSIDNRFAEAFF
12 TRBJ1-2 TRBV30 NA CAWSLGPGGYTF
16 TRBJ2-7 TRBV13 NA CASSGGQAESSYEQYF
15 TRBJ2-5 TRBV24-1 NA CATSDSGTGGETQYF
13 TRBJ1-6 TRBV12-3/TRBV12-4 NA CASTPNRISPLHF
15 TRBJ1-1 TRBV6-1 NA CASSERATGDTEAFF
15 TRBJ1-4 TRBV19 NA CASSPRQANGEKLFF
14 TRBJ1-1 TRBV14 NA CASSQDSVNTEAFF
14 TRBJ1-5 TRBV19 NA CASRIRDSNQPQHF
14 TRBJ2-5 TRBV6-5 NA CASTSGGAIETQYF
13 TRBJ1-1 TRBV6-5 NA CASSYAMGGGTFF
14 TRBJ1-1 TRBV5-8 NA CASSRNRAEGKAFF
15 TRBJ1-1 TRBV18 NA CASSPREGGRGEAFF
16 TRBJ2-1 TRBV3-1/TRBV3-2 NA CASSHSERGSYNEQFF
14 TRBJ1-1 TRBV5-5 once CASSLWGVNTEAFF
15 TRBJ1-3 TRBV30 NA CAWSVARGSGNTIYF
13 TRBJ2-5 TRBV6-1 once CASSERRGGNQYF
13 TRBJ1-4 TRBV27 NA CASSLQGGEKLFF
11 TRBJ2-1 TRBV20-1 NA CSPSGVDEQFF
13 TRBJ1-1 TRBV12-3/TRBV12-4 NA CASSPFRGTEAFF
15 TRBJ2-6 TRBV5-6 NA CASSQGMGGANVLTF
20 TRBJ2-7 TRBV5-1 NA CASSSGTELAVHVSPYEQYF
14 TRBJ1-2 TRBV28 NA CASSAGQTNYGYTF
15 TRBJ2-4 TRBV24-1 NA CATSDSAGGKNIQYF
15 TRBJ1-1 TRBV30 NA CAWNPGTGTHTEAFF
13 TRBJ1-1 TRBV6-6 NA CASKPGGNTEAFF
14 TRBJ1-2 TRBV18 NA CASSPDGTGHGYTF
16 TRBJ1-6 TRBV18 NA CASSPPGSSYNSPLHF
15 TRBJ2-5 TRBV30 NA CAWSRGQGPQETQYF
15 TRBJ2-3 TRBV5-1 NA CASSPSGSSTDTQYF
13 TRBJ2-7 TRBV15 once CATRPGTNYEQYF
14 TRBJ2-7 TRBV10-1 NA CASSESRGAAEQYF
17 TRBJ1-6 TRBV5-1 NA CASSSSPGSSYNSPLHF
11 TRBJ2-4 TRBV25-1 NA CASSEQNIQYF
12 TRBJ1-5 TRBV12-3/TRBV12-4 NA CASSQGVQPQHF
15 TRBJ2-3 TRBV7-2 NA CASSLALSSGRTQYF